This is a list of T cell receptor beta chains from one sample in a study of cytomegalovirus exposure and HLA in healthy donors. Here immunoSEQ multiplex PCR was the method, and the copy in TCRdb shows in-frame clones only, minus some. The data contain some 130,000 clones, about 74% of them singletons. The source material was PBMCs. The source of these receptors is a man between 40 and 49 years old in good health and CMV-seronegative. Both conserved end residues are part of each CDR3. A D gene is named only where the DNA matches it firmly. Some rows mark clone size as missing; the rest say once, few, many or name a class of expanded clone.

>TRBD1|TRBV4-1|.|TRBJ1-1
TGCGCCAGCAGCCGGAAAGGGTTAGGGACAGGGTCTCTCGGTGAAGCTTTCTTT
CASSRKGLGTGSLGEAFF
>TRBD1|TRBV11-3|.|TRBJ2-7
TGTGCCAGCAGCCCGCATAGGACAGGCGGCCTGTCCTACGAGCAGTACTTC
CASSPHRTGGLSYEQYF
>.|TRBV29-1|.|TRBJ1-2
TGCAGCGTTCGAGAGGGGGGGGCAAAGGGGTATGGCTACACCTTC
CSVREGGAKGYGYTF
>TRBD1|TRBV10-3|.|TRBJ2-7
TGTGCCATCAGCTGGTCCCCGGGACAGGGTACCTACGAGCAGTACTTC
CAISWSPGQGTYEQYF
>.|TRBV28|.|TRBJ2-7
TGTGCCAGCAGCGACCGGGTCTCGGAAGCCTCCGAGCAGTACTTC
CASSDRVSEASEQYF
>TRBD1|TRBV5-1|.|TRBJ2-3
TGCGCCAGCAGCTTGTCCCAGGGGGCTATAGATACGCAGTATTTT
CASSLSQGAIDTQYF
>TRBD2|TRBV11-3|.|TRBJ2-1
TGTGCCAGCAGCTACGGGACTAGCGGGCAACAGTTCTTC
CASSYGTSGQQFF
>.|TRBV19|few|TRBJ1-3
TGTGCCAGTAGCCCCCACGAGGGAAACACCATATATTTT
CASSPHEGNTIYF
>.|TRBV5-1|.|TRBJ2-3
TGCGCCAGTTGTTTTCAGGGTGGGGCAGATACGCAGTATTTT
CASCFQGGADTQYF
>TRBD2|TRBV11-2|few|TRBJ2-5
TGTGCCAGCAGCCCCTGGGCGGGAGGGCCTGTAGAGACCCAGTACTTC
CASSPWAGGPVETQYF
>TRBD1|TRBV6-1|.|TRBJ2-7
TGTGCCAGCACCGGGACAGGTTTAACCTACGAGCAGTACTTC
CASTGTGLTYEQYF
>TRBD1|TRBV27|few|TRBJ1-2
TGTGCCAGTTCCGGACAGGGATTTGCCGATGGCTACACCTTC
CASSGQGFADGYTF
>.|TRBV5-8|.|TRBJ1-4
TGTGCCAGCAGCTTGGGACAGAGTAATGAAAAACTGTTTTTT
CASSLGQSNEKLFF
>TRBD1|TRBV10-3|few|TRBJ2-5
TGTGCCATCAGTGGGCCGCAAGGGACAGGGAGGGGAATCGGAGAGACCCAGTACTTC
CAISGPQGTGRGIGETQYF
>.|TRBV27|.|TRBJ1-1
TGTGCCAGCAGCCTTACAGGAACTGAAGCTTTCTTT
CASSLTGTEAFF
>TRBD2|TRBV27|.|TRBJ2-7
TGTGCCAGCAGGGGACTAGATAGTTACGAGCAGTACTTC
CASRGLDSYEQYF
>TRBD1|TRBV7-3|.|TRBJ2-5
TGTGCCAGCAGCCAGGGACAGGGTCAAGAGACCCAGTACTTC
CASSQGQGQETQYF
>TRBD1|TRBV7-9|once|TRBJ2-7
TGTGCCAGCAGCTCACAGGGGGACTCCTACGAGCAGTACTTC
CASSSQGDSYEQYF
>TRBD1|TRBV30|.|TRBJ1-1
TGTGCCTGGAGTGTACCCGGGACAGGGGAAGCTTTCTTT
CAWSVPGTGEAFF
>.|TRBV30|.|TRBJ2-1
TGTGCCTGGAGTGTCAGGGTCGATGAGCAGTTCTTC
CAWSVRVDEQFF
>.|TRBV30|few|TRBJ1-1
TGTGCCTGGAAAAAGGCAGGTGTGAACACTGAAGCTTTCTTT
CAWKKAGVNTEAFF
>.|TRBV2|.|TRBJ2-7
TGTGCCAGCAGTGAACGAGACAGAAGCTACGAGCAGTACTTC
CASSERDRSYEQYF
>TRBD2|TRBV11-2|.|TRBJ2-1
TGTGCCAGCAGAACTAGCGGGGCCCTCTCCTACAATGAGCAGTTCTTC
CASRTSGALSYNEQFF
>TRBD1|TRBV7-9|.|TRBJ1-2
TGTGCCAGCAGCTCGGGACAGGGGAATGGCTATGGCTACACCTTC
CASSSGQGNGYGYTF
>.|TRBV7-2|.|TRBJ1-1
TGTGCCAGCAGGAATAGGGGATACACTGAAGCTTTCTTT
CASRNRGYTEAFF
>.|TRBV28|few|TRBJ1-1
TGTGCCAGCCGACCCGGGGGGATCACTGAAGCTTTCTTT
CASRPGGITEAFF
>TRBD2|TRBV28|.|TRBJ2-7
TGTGCCAGCAGTTCCAGGACTAGCGGGGTTGGGGAGCAGTACTTC
CASSSRTSGVGEQYF
>.|TRBV9|.|TRBJ1-1
TGTGCCAGCAGCGTAGTCGCGGGATGGAACACTGAAGCTTTCTTT
CASSVVAGWNTEAFF
>TRBD2|TRBV4-1|.|TRBJ2-4
TGCGCCAGCAGCCAAAGTATCGGGGGGGCGGAAAACATTCAGTACTTC
CASSQSIGGAENIQYF
>TRBD1|TRBV30|once|TRBJ1-1
TGTGCCTGGGGACGGGGACAGGGAGGTCCCATGTGGACTGAAGCTTTCTTT
CAWGRGQGGPMWTEAFF